This TCR beta chain was recorded in a study of cytomegalovirus exposure and HLA in healthy donors. In the PCR, 60 Vbeta and 13 Jbeta primers were used. Sequenced by immunoSEQ multiplex PCR; TCRdb stores in-frame clones only, minus some. This table holds 100,000 to 150,000 clones, roughly four fifths found once. The germline gives CDR1 SGHRS, CDR2 YFSETQ. After removal of 1 base from V and 2 bases from J, the junction contained 10 bases not matched to a gene. This CDR3 has 17 amino acids. The receptor's source is a woman aged 55-69 years in good health and CMV-seropositive. The chain links TRBV5-1 to TRBJ2-5; 8 nucleotides line up with TRBD1. Material for sequencing was PBMCs. CDR3 protein: CASSLYPGGAGQETQYF. The CDR3 bases are TGCGCCAGCAGCTTGTACCCAGGGGGCGCCGGGCAAGAGACCCAGTACTTC.